Following are 18 T cell receptor beta chains from one sample sequenced in a study of T cell repertoires in cytomegalovirus infection. TCRdb reprocessed the reads via MiXCR and lists one record per CDR3 protein. The sample lists tens of thousands of distinct CDR3 sequences, about 22% seen once, with 79% in the top ten. No antigen has been identified for these receptors. The source material was PBMCs, sequenced either directly or after in vitro stimulation (not recorded which). Source of these receptors: a human donor in good health (CMV status not recorded). Some clones in this sample may be carry-over from other donors' samples.

The CDR3 sequence: CASSPKQGALNEQFF. CDR3 nucleotides: TGTGCCAGCTCACCTAAACAGGGGGCGTTAAATGAGCAGTTCTTC. The chain uses TRBV18 and TRBJ2-1; 9 bases agree with TRBD1. Germline-derived CDR1 and CDR2 are KGHSH and LQKENI. Unmatched junction bases numbered 7, after V lost 3 bases and J lost 7 bases. There are 15 residues in the CDR3.

This rearrangement joins TRBV6-8 to TRBJ2-3, with 8 bases matching TRBD2. V lost 0 bases and J lost 1; bases outside the gene matches: 0. The germline gives CDR1 MNHGY, CDR2 SAAAGT. The CDR3 is 15 residues long. The CDR3: CASSYSTSGTDTQYF. The CDR3 nucleotides are TGTGCCAGCAGTTACTCGACTAGCGGCACAGATACGCAGTATTTT.

The gene calls are TRBV6-6 and TRBJ2-3; 10 nucleotides match TRBD2. Unmatched junction bases numbered 11, after V lost 6 bases and J lost 5 bases. Germline CDR1 and CDR2: MNHNY and SVGAGI (reference sequence). The CDR3 length is 16 residues. In nucleotides, the CDR3 is TGTGCCAGCAGGGCCCCCGCTAGCGGGAGAGAAGATACGCAGTATTTT. Its protein product is CASRAPASGREDTQYF.

The J gene is TRBJ2-7, the V gene TRBV6-5; D remains ambiguous. Trimming shortened V by 5 bases and J by 3 bases, and 11 bases separated the two germline ends. Germline CDR1 MNHEY, CDR2 SVGAGI. The CDR3 contains 13 residues. The CDR3 sequence: CASSIGRSYEQYF. CDR3 bases: TGTGCCAGCAGTATAGGACGAAGCTACGAGCAGTACTTC.

The table lists this clonotype with a few counts. The J gene is TRBJ2-7, the V gene TRBV11-2, with no clear D. Germline CDR1 is SGHAT and CDR2 is FQNNGV. CDR3 size: 12 residues. V shed 5 bases and J shed 0 bases, with 5 bases lying between them. The DNA for the CDR3 is TGTGCCAGCAGCAAGAGCTCCTACGAGCAGTACGTC. This sequence encodes CASSKSSYEQYV.

This clonotype was seen a handful of times. The chain recombines TRBV20-1 with TRBJ2-2; 10 nucleotides agree with TRBD2. The germline CDR1 and CDR2 sequences are DFQATT and SNEGSKA (reference sequence). V lost 3 bases and J lost 9; bases outside the gene matches: 7. The CDR3 runs to 14 residues. The DNA for the CDR3 is TGCAGTGCTAGGGTAGCGGGAGGCCGTCGGGAGCTGTTTTTT. This translates into CSARVAGGRRELFF.

This clonotype was recorded at least ten times. This sequence joins TRBV7-2 and TRBJ1-6; a possible D gene is TRBD1 (5 bases). CDR3 length equals 17 residues. Germline V CDR1 and CDR2: SGHTA, FQGNSA. V was cut by 4 bases and J by 0 bases, with 13 bases left in between. The CDR3: CASSYRDSSSYNSPLHF. The CDR3 DNA sequence: TGTGCCAGCAGCTACCGGGACTCGAGCTCCTATAATTCACCCCTCCACTTT.

The chain carries TRBV7-9 and TRBJ2-3, with 8 positions matching TRBD1. V shed 5 bases and J 1 base; nucleotides not matched to a gene: 11. This CDR3 comprises 17 residues. Germline values: CDR1 SEHNR, CDR2 FQNEAQ (reference sequence). The chain's CDR3 is CASSRPPGGQGTDTQYF. CDR3 coding DNA: TGTGCCAGCAGCCGACCACCTGGGGGACAGGGCACAGATACGCAGTATTTT.

V usage is TRBV7-8 and J usage is TRBJ1-1; D not certain. This CDR3 has 12 amino acids. V shed 4 bases and J shed 5 bases, with 8 bases lying between them. The germline V gene encodes CDR1 SGHVS and CDR2 FQNEAQ. The DNA of the CDR3 is TGTGCCAGCAGCTCCGTTGTTACTGAAGCTTTCTTT. Its protein product is CASSSVVTEAFF.

This clonotype is a singleton in its sample. The rearrangement joins TRBV15 to TRBJ1-6; the match to TRBD1 covers 7 bases. J lost 10 bases, V lost 5 bases, and 8 bases had no gene match. The CDR3 totals 14 residues. CDR1 and CDR2 from the germline V gene are LNHNV and YYDKDF (reference sequence). The CDR3 reads CATSRTGEASPLHF. For the CDR3, the DNA is TGTGCCACCAGCCGGACAGGAGAAGCATCACCCCTCCACTTT.

This sequence joins TRBV4-3 and TRBJ2-5, with TRBD2 identical over 9 bases. CDR1 LGHNA and CDR2 YSLEER come from the germline V gene. CDR3 length equals 16 residues. V was pared by 1 base and J by 2 bases, with 5 bases of the junction left unmatched. CDR3 sequence reads: CASSQGSGSQQETQYF. CDR3 nucleotides: TGCGCCAGCAGCCAAGGTAGCGGGAGTCAGCAAGAGACCCAGTACTTC.

V gene TRBV5-1 combines with J gene TRBJ1-1, with a tentative D call TRBD1 (5 bases). Trimming stripped 4 bases from V and 5 bases from J, with 15 bases between. Germline V gene lookup returns CDR1 SGHRS and CDR2 YFSETQ. CDR3 size: 14 residues. CDR3 loop: CASSVGEGRTEAFF. For the CDR3, the DNA is TGCGCCAGCAGCGTAGGTGAGGGGCGAACTGAAGCTTTCTTT.

The CDR3, as DNA: TGTGCCAGTACCCAAGAAGCAGGGGCGTACAATGAGCAGTTCTTC. Encoded protein: CASTQEAGAYNEQFF. The chain has TRBV19 and TRBJ2-1, with D tentatively TRBD1 (6 bases). V shed 7 bases and J shed 4 bases, with 17 bases lying between them. Germline lookup yields CDR1 LNHDA and CDR2 SQIVND (reference sequence). The CDR3 spans 15 residues. Supplemented by reference TRBV19 and TRBJ2-1, the full variable domain reads DGGITQSPKYLFRKEGQNVTLSCEQNLNHDAMYWYRQDPGQGLRLIYYSQIVNDFQKGDIAEGYSVSREKKESFPLTVTSAQKNPTAFYLCASTQEAGAYNEQFFGPGTRLTVL.

This clonotype was recorded a few times. The chain joins TRBV4-1 to TRBJ1-2; D remains unclear. Germline-derived CDR1 and CDR2 are MGHRA and YSYEKL. The CDR3 has 13 amino acids. V lost 0 bases and J 7 bases, leaving 9 bases between the germline ends. DNA for the CDR3: TGCGCCAGCAGCCAAGATGCTGTACGTGGCTACACCTTC. The encoded protein is CASSQDAVRGYTF.

V and J are TRBV7-9 and TRBJ2-1; 8 bases align to TRBD2. This CDR3 has 17 residues. Unmatched junction bases numbered 9, after V lost 0 bases and J lost 5 bases. Germline V gene lookup returns CDR1 SEHNR and CDR2 FQNEAQ (reference sequence). CDR3 nucleotide sequence: TGTGCCAGCAGCTTAGCGAGGATAGCGGGAATTCACAATGAGCAGTTCTTC. Encoded protein: CASSLARIAGIHNEQFF.

The J gene is TRBJ2-3, the V gene TRBV25-1; 7 positions match TRBD2. The CDR3 has 15 residues. J lost 4 bases, V lost 6 bases, and 10 bases had no gene match. Germline assignment: CDR1 MGHDK and CDR2 SYGVNS. CDR3 loop: CASSSGLGAPDTQYF. CDR3 bases: TGTGCCAGCAGCTCAGGACTAGGGGCTCCAGATACGCAGTATTTT.

Note on this clonotype: This could be a read error, since a much larger clone is one nucleotide away. Since the CDR3 does not end with the conserved phenylalanine or tryptophan, this likely comes from a read error. The rearrangement uses TRBV7-8 and TRBJ2-1; the D is unclear. The germline V and J ends were trimmed by 5 bases and 3 bases, with 14 bases remaining between them. Germline lookup yields CDR1 SGHVS and CDR2 FQNEAQ. CDR3 length: 15 amino acids. CDR3 DNA sequence: TGTGCCAGCAGCCCCGGCGCGTGGGACTACAATGAGCAGTTCGTC. Translation gives CASSPGAWDYNEQFV.

The sample holds many counts of this clonotype. This chain uses TRBV19 with TRBJ2-5, with 7 bases aligning to TRBD2. CDR3 length equals 14 residues. CDR1 and CDR2 (germline): LNHDA, SQIVND (reference sequence). V lost 6 bases, J lost 4 bases, and 8 bases stayed unmatched. Written as DNA, the CDR3 is TGTGCCAGTAGGGCCCAGGGAGGGCGAGAGACCCAGTACTTC. Translation: CASRAQGGRETQYF.